The rows below give T cell receptor beta chains drawn from one sample of a study of cytomegalovirus exposure and HLA in healthy donors. Using immunoSEQ multiplex PCR, the repertoire was profiled, and TCRdb retains in-frame clones only, with some absent. The data hold approximately 150,000 clones, with approximately 83% observed a single time. Sequencing input: PBMCs. The receptor set was obtained from a male donor in good health and CMV-seronegative. The CDR3 runs from the conserved cysteine through the conserved F or W. Fields, in order: D gene, J gene, clone size, V gene, CDR3 protein, CDR3 DNA. D genes are given only for firm matches. The listing skips clone size in some rows; elsewhere it reads once, few, many or a size class.

D gene: .
J gene: TRBJ1-6
clone size: .
V gene: TRBV4-1
CDR3 protein: CASSQDTAGGGSPLHF
CDR3 DNA: TGCGCCAGCAGCCAAGATACAGCAGGTGGAGGATCACCCCTCCACTTT

D gene: .
J gene: TRBJ2-1
clone size: .
V gene: TRBV7-2
CDR3 protein: CASGSGDEQFF
CDR3 DNA: TGTGCCAGCGGGTCCGGAGATGAGCAGTTCTTC

D gene: .
J gene: TRBJ1-5
clone size: .
V gene: TRBV4-2
CDR3 protein: CASSPSAGTTQPQHF
CDR3 DNA: TGTGCCAGCAGCCCGAGCGCGGGTACAACTCAGCCCCAGCATTTT

D gene: .
J gene: TRBJ2-5
clone size: .
V gene: TRBV2
CDR3 protein: CASSVDGLQETQYF
CDR3 DNA: TGTGCCAGCAGTGTAGATGGGCTCCAAGAGACCCAGTACTTC

D gene: .
J gene: TRBJ1-2
clone size: .
V gene: TRBV2
CDR3 protein: CASTKDWGYTF
CDR3 DNA: TGTGCCAGCACCAAGGACTGGGGCTACACCTTC

D gene: .
J gene: TRBJ1-1
clone size: .
V gene: TRBV29-1
CDR3 protein: CSVDWGLNTEAFF
CDR3 DNA: TGCAGCGTTGATTGGGGGCTGAACACTGAAGCTTTCTTT

D gene: .
J gene: TRBJ2-5
clone size: .
V gene: TRBV7-2
CDR3 protein: CASSKRETQYF
CDR3 DNA: TGTGCCAGCAGCAAGCGAGAGACCCAGTACTTC

D gene: .
J gene: TRBJ2-7
clone size: few
V gene: TRBV29-1
CDR3 protein: CSVEIESGAEQYF
CDR3 DNA: TGCAGCGTTGAAATCGAATCAGGGGCCGAGCAGTACTTC

D gene: .
J gene: TRBJ1-3
clone size: .
V gene: TRBV18
CDR3 protein: CASSPSRARFGNTIYF
CDR3 DNA: TGTGCCAGCTCACCATCGAGGGCCCGATTTGGAAACACCATATATTTT

D gene: TRBD1
J gene: TRBJ1-1
clone size: .
V gene: TRBV5-4
CDR3 protein: CASSQTGIRTEAFF
CDR3 DNA: TGTGCCAGCAGCCAGACAGGGATTCGAACTGAAGCTTTCTTT

D gene: .
J gene: TRBJ2-4
clone size: .
V gene: TRBV7-2
CDR3 protein: CASSLAGSGENIQYF
CDR3 DNA: TGTGCCAGCAGCTTAGCGGGGTCGGGGGAAAACATTCAGTACTTC

D gene: .
J gene: TRBJ1-5
clone size: once
V gene: TRBV9
CDR3 protein: CASSVEGVGGQPQHF
CDR3 DNA: TGTGCCAGCAGCGTAGAGGGGGTGGGTGGGCAGCCCCAGCATTTT

D gene: TRBD1
J gene: TRBJ2-1
clone size: .
V gene: TRBV5-8
CDR3 protein: CASSSYRGLSYNEQFF
CDR3 DNA: TGTGCCAGCAGCAGTTACAGGGGTCTCTCCTACAATGAGCAGTTCTTC

D gene: TRBD2
J gene: TRBJ2-3
clone size: .
V gene: TRBV10-3
CDR3 protein: CATLPIAGGTDTQYF
CDR3 DNA: TGTGCCACCCTCCCAATAGCGGGGGGAACAGATACGCAGTATTTT

D gene: .
J gene: TRBJ1-1
clone size: .
V gene: TRBV10-3
CDR3 protein: CAISQPDPGGTEAFF
CDR3 DNA: TGTGCCATCAGTCAACCGGACCCCGGGGGGACTGAAGCTTTCTTT

D gene: .
J gene: TRBJ2-1
clone size: .
V gene: TRBV7-9
CDR3 protein: CASSGRRNEQFF
CDR3 DNA: TGTGCCAGCAGCGGGAGAAGAAATGAGCAGTTCTTC

D gene: TRBD1
J gene: TRBJ1-2
clone size: few
V gene: TRBV27
CDR3 protein: CASSLKGQGGYGYTF
CDR3 DNA: TGTGCCAGCAGTTTAAAGGGACAGGGTGGTTATGGCTACACCTTC

D gene: .
J gene: TRBJ2-7
clone size: .
V gene: TRBV7-9
CDR3 protein: CASSADSYSYEQYF
CDR3 DNA: TGTGCCAGCAGCGCCGACAGTTACTCCTACGAGCAGTACTTC

D gene: .
J gene: TRBJ2-5
clone size: .
V gene: TRBV7-2
CDR3 protein: CASVPGRDQETQYF
CDR3 DNA: TGTGCCAGTGTGCCTGGGCGGGATCAAGAGACCCAGTACTTC

D gene: TRBD1
J gene: TRBJ1-5
clone size: .
V gene: TRBV28
CDR3 protein: CASITGTGTLSQHF
CDR3 DNA: TGTGCCAGCATAACCGGGACAGGGACTTTATCCCAGCATTTT

D gene: .
J gene: TRBJ2-1
clone size: few
V gene: TRBV5-1
CDR3 protein: CASRAFAPTDEQFF
CDR3 DNA: TGCGCCAGCAGAGCTTTCGCCCCAACCGATGAGCAGTTCTTC

D gene: .
J gene: TRBJ1-6
clone size: .
V gene: TRBV30
CDR3 protein: CAWSEDTKSSYNSPLHF
CDR3 DNA: TGTGCCTGGAGTGAGGACACTAAGAGCTCCTATAATTCACCCCTCCACTTT

D gene: TRBD1
J gene: TRBJ2-7
clone size: .
V gene: TRBV30
CDR3 protein: CAWQQGYEQYF
CDR3 DNA: TGTGCCTGGCAACAGGGGTACGAGCAGTACTTC

D gene: TRBD1
J gene: TRBJ1-5
clone size: .
V gene: TRBV2
CDR3 protein: CASTADRFYQPQHF
CDR3 DNA: TGTGCCAGCACCGCGGACAGGTTTTATCAGCCCCAGCATTTT

D gene: .
J gene: TRBJ2-3
clone size: .
V gene: TRBV6-4
CDR3 protein: CASSDRGFSTDTQYF
CDR3 DNA: TGTGCCAGCAGTGACCGGGGGTTCAGCACAGATACGCAGTATTTT

D gene: TRBD2
J gene: TRBJ2-1
clone size: .
V gene: TRBV9
CDR3 protein: CASSVGTSGSGEQFF
CDR3 DNA: TGTGCCAGCAGCGTAGGGACTAGCGGGAGTGGTGAGCAGTTCTTC

D gene: .
J gene: TRBJ1-3
clone size: .
V gene: TRBV2
CDR3 protein: CASRDSDYSGNTIYF
CDR3 DNA: TGTGCCAGCAGGGACAGCGACTACTCTGGAAACACCATATATTTT

D gene: .
J gene: TRBJ2-1
clone size: few
V gene: TRBV7-2
CDR3 protein: CASSPSPAPNEQFF
CDR3 DNA: TGTGCCAGCAGCCCCAGTCCCGCACCCAATGAGCAGTTCTTC

D gene: .
J gene: TRBJ1-4
clone size: once
V gene: TRBV29-1
CDR3 protein: CSGGVGEKLFF
CDR3 DNA: TGCAGCGGGGGGGTAGGGGAAAAACTGTTTTTT

D gene: TRBD1
J gene: TRBJ2-2
clone size: .
V gene: TRBV5-5
CDR3 protein: CASSPDRGRNTGELFF
CDR3 DNA: TGTGCCAGCAGTCCGGACAGGGGGCGAAACACCGGGGAGCTGTTTTTT

D gene: .
J gene: TRBJ2-5
clone size: .
V gene: TRBV6-4
CDR3 protein: CASSAQGGETQYF
CDR3 DNA: TGTGCCAGCAGTGCACAGGGCGGGGAGACCCAGTACTTC

D gene: .
J gene: TRBJ1-2
clone size: .
V gene: TRBV6-1
CDR3 protein: CASTTAGSYGYTF
CDR3 DNA: TGTGCCAGCACCACGGCAGGGTCCTATGGCTACACCTTC

D gene: TRBD1
J gene: TRBJ2-7
clone size: .
V gene: TRBV19
CDR3 protein: CASTPGTGKSSYEQYF
CDR3 DNA: TGTGCCAGTACCCCCGGGACAGGCAAGAGCTCCTACGAGCAGTACTTC

D gene: .
J gene: TRBJ1-2
clone size: .
V gene: TRBV21-1
CDR3 protein: CASSKHCGWANYGYTF
CDR3 DNA: TGTGCCAGCAGCAAACATTGCGGATGGGCTAACTATGGCTACACCTTC

D gene: TRBD2
J gene: TRBJ2-7
clone size: .
V gene: TRBV9
CDR3 protein: CASSDGTSGRVQYF
CDR3 DNA: TGTGCCAGCAGCGACGGGACTAGCGGGAGGGTGCAGTACTTC

D gene: .
J gene: TRBJ1-6
clone size: .
V gene: TRBV6-6
CDR3 protein: CASRPPAHSYNSPLHF
CDR3 DNA: TGTGCCAGCCGACCGCCAGCGCACTCCTATAATTCACCCCTCCACTTT

D gene: .
J gene: TRBJ2-7
clone size: .
V gene: TRBV29-1
CDR3 protein: CSVEREGWPYEQYF
CDR3 DNA: TGCAGCGTTGAGCGCGAGGGTTGGCCCTACGAGCAGTACTTC

D gene: .
J gene: TRBJ2-7
clone size: .
V gene: TRBV6-6
CDR3 protein: CASSLGAPPTYEQYF
CDR3 DNA: TGTGCCAGCAGTTTAGGAGCCCCCCCGACCTACGAGCAGTACTTC

D gene: .
J gene: TRBJ2-7
clone size: .
V gene: TRBV29-1
CDR3 protein: CSVERVNEQYF
CDR3 DNA: TGCAGCGTTGAGAGGGTTAACGAGCAGTACTTC

D gene: TRBD2
J gene: TRBJ2-3
clone size: few
V gene: TRBV11-1
CDR3 protein: CASKPRGSGGSDTQYF
CDR3 DNA: TGTGCCAGCAAACCCCGGGGTAGCGGGGGGTCAGATACGCAGTATTTT

D gene: TRBD2
J gene: TRBJ2-2
clone size: .
V gene: TRBV4-3
CDR3 protein: CASSQAPRGGANTGELFF
CDR3 DNA: TGCGCCAGCAGCCAAGCCCCTCGGGGGGGTGCGAACACCGGGGAGCTGTTTTTT

D gene: .
J gene: TRBJ1-1
clone size: .
V gene: TRBV7-2
CDR3 protein: CASSLQVWNTEAFF
CDR3 DNA: TGTGCCAGCAGCTTACAGGTATGGAACACTGAAGCTTTCTTT

D gene: TRBD1
J gene: TRBJ2-7
clone size: .
V gene: TRBV10-3
CDR3 protein: CAISRDRGPSGGYEQYF
CDR3 DNA: TGTGCCATCAGCCGGGACAGGGGGCCTTCAGGCGGCTACGAGCAGTACTTC

D gene: TRBD2
J gene: TRBJ2-1
clone size: once
V gene: TRBV7-9
CDR3 protein: CASSTWTSSNEQFF
CDR3 DNA: TGTGCCAGCAGCACCTGGACTAGCTCCAATGAGCAGTTCTTC

D gene: .
J gene: TRBJ1-6
clone size: .
V gene: TRBV5-6
CDR3 protein: CASSLGGALHF
CDR3 DNA: TGTGCCAGCAGCTTAGGGGGTGCCCTCCACTTT

D gene: TRBD2
J gene: TRBJ2-2
clone size: .
V gene: TRBV28
CDR3 protein: CASRSAGLAGTRGTGELFF
CDR3 DNA: TGTGCCAGCCGATCCGCGGGACTAGCGGGGACCCGGGGCACCGGGGAGCTGTTTTTT

D gene: TRBD1
J gene: TRBJ1-1
clone size: few
V gene: TRBV5-1
CDR3 protein: CASSSIRQGGNTEAFF
CDR3 DNA: TGCGCCAGCAGCTCTATACGACAGGGTGGGAACACTGAAGCTTTCTTT

D gene: .
J gene: TRBJ1-2
clone size: .
V gene: TRBV28
CDR3 protein: CASSSEGLGHRDYGYTF
CDR3 DNA: TGTGCCAGCAGTTCCGAAGGCCTGGGACATAGAGATTATGGCTACACCTTC

D gene: TRBD1
J gene: TRBJ2-3
clone size: once
V gene: TRBV13
CDR3 protein: CASAEDRYSRDTQYF
CDR3 DNA: TGTGCCAGCGCCGAGGACAGGTATTCAAGAGATACGCAGTATTTT

D gene: TRBD1
J gene: TRBJ1-5
clone size: .
V gene: TRBV2
CDR3 protein: CASTPGQGILPQHF
CDR3 DNA: TGTGCCAGCACGCCTGGACAGGGTATCCTCCCCCAGCATTTT

D gene: TRBD1
J gene: TRBJ2-5
clone size: .
V gene: TRBV29-1
CDR3 protein: CSVELQGTETQYF
CDR3 DNA: TGCAGCGTTGAATTACAGGGGACCGAGACCCAGTACTTC

D gene: TRBD1
J gene: TRBJ1-4
clone size: .
V gene: TRBV27
CDR3 protein: CASSFLTPGTGGTNEKLFF
CDR3 DNA: TGTGCCAGCAGTTTTCTGACCCCCGGGACAGGGGGAACTAATGAAAAACTGTTTTTT

D gene: TRBD1
J gene: TRBJ2-3
clone size: .
V gene: TRBV7-9
CDR3 protein: CASSLSRGLSDTQYF
CDR3 DNA: TGTGCCAGCAGCCTCTCCAGGGGGCTATCAGATACGCAGTATTTT

D gene: .
J gene: TRBJ2-1
clone size: .
V gene: TRBV9
CDR3 protein: CASSVSGGTGNEQFF
CDR3 DNA: TGTGCCAGCAGCGTATCAGGCGGGACGGGCAATGAGCAGTTCTTC

D gene: .
J gene: TRBJ1-2
clone size: .
V gene: TRBV29-1
CDR3 protein: CSVERGRGDGYTF
CDR3 DNA: TGCAGCGTTGAACGGGGCAGGGGTGATGGCTACACCTTC